This passage covers 22 T cell receptor beta chains from one sample sequenced in a study of blood T cell repertoires in COVID-19. TCRdb keeps only in-frame clones here, not all; method: immunoSEQ multiplex PCR. The repertoire includes 150,000 to 200,000 clones, 65% to 90% of them detected once, and 7.5% to 10% sits in the top ten. Specimen: peripheral blood. The receptors were gathered from a man aged 45-65 years with active or convalescent COVID-19.

V and J are TRBV12-3 or TRBV12-4 and TRBJ1-2, with TRBD1 matching 8 bases. The V gene end was trimmed by 8 bases and the J gene end by 3 bases; junction bases not matched to a gene: 2. The CDR3 covers 12 residues. CDR3 sequence reads: CASGQGHYGYTF. Written as DNA, the CDR3 is TGTGCCAGCGGACAGGGACACTATGGCTACACCTTC.

The V and J genes are TRBV7-2 and TRBJ2-3, with TRBD2 identical over 16 bases. V lost 5 bases to trimming and J lost 8 bases; unmatched junction nucleotides: 7. The CDR3 contains 16 residues. Germline assignment: CDR1 SGHTA and CDR2 FQGNSA. In nucleotides, the CDR3 is TGTGCCAGCAGCCCTCAAGGGACTAGCGGGAGGGTTACGCAGTATTTT. Translated: CASSPQGTSGRVTQYF.

This sequence joins TRBV5-1 and TRBJ1-3, with D hard to call. The CDR3 has 14 residues. V was cut by 6 bases and J by 1 base, with 11 bases left in between. Germline loops: CDR1 SGHRS, CDR2 YFSETQ. Here the CDR3 reads CASKWSDSGNTIYF. For the CDR3, the DNA is TGCGCCAGCAAATGGTCAGATTCTGGAAACACCATATATTTT.

The chain has TRBV7-2 and TRBJ1-2; D possibly corresponds to TRBD1 (5 bases). Per germline, CDR1 SGHTA and CDR2 FQGNSA. The CDR3 is 13 residues long. The V and J ends lost 1 base and 7 bases respectively, with 10 bases between them. The CDR3 DNA reads TGTGCCAGCAGCTTAGGGCTGGGGGGTGGCTACACCTTC. Amino acid sequence: CASSLGLGGGYTF.

The CDR3 DNA is TGTGCCAGCAGGCCTCCTGACGGGGTATGGGGTCAGCCCCAGCATTTT. Translated, it gives CASRPPDGVWGQPQHF. The rearrangement links TRBV3-1 (or the pseudogene TRBV3-2) to TRBJ1-5, with D unresolved. The CDR3 spans 16 residues. Between the trimmed V and J ends, which lost 6 bases and 6 bases, there was a span of 21 bases. Germline CDR1 LGHDT, CDR2 YNNKEL (reference sequence).

The table lists this clone with a count of one. The V gene is TRBV7-9, the J gene TRBJ2-2; D gene ambiguous. The CDR3 is 13 residues long. Germline CDR1 and CDR2: SEHNR and FQNEAQ (reference sequence). Trimming took off 5 bases at V and 7 bases at J, with 11 bases between the two ends. The CDR3 DNA follows: TGTGCCAGCAGCCCCACCTATGTCGGGGAGCTGTTTTTT. Translating gives CASSPTYVGELFF.

The V gene is TRBV5-3, the J gene TRBJ1-5, with TRBD1 matching 7 bases. TRBV5-3 is sorted into the ORF group, with uncertain function. This CDR3 is built from 17 residues. V was pared by 4 bases and J by 0 bases, with 10 bases of the junction left unmatched. The CDR3 protein is CARSIRTGSYSNQPQHF. Written as DNA, the CDR3 is TGTGCCAGAAGCATCCGGACAGGCTCCTATAGCAATCAGCCCCAGCATTTT.

This clone has a single count. This chain connects TRBV9 to TRBJ2-3, with D possibly matching TRBD1 (5 bases). The CDR3 loop spans 14 amino acids. The germline V and J ends were trimmed by 0 bases and 2 bases, with 7 bases remaining between them. Germline V gives CDR1 SGDLS, CDR2 YYNGEE. CDR3 bases: TGTGCCAGCAGCGTAGTGGACAACACAGATACGCAGTATTTT. It encodes CASSVVDNTDTQYF.

The J gene is TRBJ2-7, the V gene TRBV7-3; the match to TRBD1 covers 10 bases. There are 14 residues in the CDR3. The germline V gene has CDR1 SGHTA and CDR2 FQGTGA. The J segment lost 7 bases and the V segment lost 5 bases, leaving 8 bases of the junction unmatched. The CDR3 sequence is CASSLRQGADEQYF. The CDR3 nucleotides read TGTGCCAGCAGCCTCCGACAGGGGGCTGATGAGCAGTACTTC. Looking up the rest from reference TRBV7-3 and TRBJ2-7 gives the full variable domain: GAGVSQTPSNKVTEKGKYVELRCDPISGHTALYWYRQSLGQGPEFLIYFQGTGAADDSGLPNDRFFAVRPEGSVSTLKIQRTERGDSAVYLCASSLRQGADEQYFGPGTRLTVT.

The CDR3 sequence is CASKAQGTDTEAFF. The DNA for the CDR3 is TGTGCCAGCAAAGCACAGGGGACGGACACTGAAGCTTTCTTT. This chain uses TRBV2 with TRBJ1-1, with TRBD1 matching 7 bases. CDR3 size: 14 residues. Germline loops: CDR1 SNHLY, CDR2 FYNNEI. The junction had 8 bases not matched to a gene; V was cut back by 7 bases and J by 3 bases.

This clone came up a few times. The rearrangement uses TRBV10-3 and TRBJ1-6; D is undetermined. V was clipped by 6 bases and J by 8 bases, with 14 bases between them. Germline CDR1 and CDR2: ENHRY and SYGVKD. The CDR3 is 14 amino acids. CDR3 coding DNA: TGTGCCATCAGCGAACCGGGATCTGATTCACCCCTCCACTTT. This codes for CAISEPGSDSPLHF.

The V and J genes are TRBV3-1 (or the pseudogene TRBV3-2) and TRBJ1-1, with 9 positions matching TRBD1. The germline V gene has CDR1 LGHDT and CDR2 YNNKEL (reference sequence). Unmatched junction bases numbered 7, after V lost 7 bases and J lost 4 bases. This CDR3 is built from 14 residues. The CDR3 spells CASTRTGVVTEAFF. The DNA of the CDR3 is TGTGCCAGCACTCGGACAGGGGTGGTCACTGAAGCTTTCTTT.

This sequence joins TRBV7-9 and TRBJ2-7; 7 bases fit TRBD2. The J segment lost 3 bases and the V segment lost 5 bases, leaving 1 base of the junction unmatched. The CDR3 has 12 residues. From germline, CDR1 is SEHNR and CDR2 FQNEAQ (reference sequence). The CDR3 loop is CASSGGDYEQYF. The CDR3 DNA follows: TGTGCCAGCAGCGGGGGGGACTACGAGCAGTACTTC. Supplemented by reference TRBV7-9 and TRBJ2-7, the full variable domain reads DTGVSQNPRHKITKRGQNVTFRCDPISEHNRLYWYRQTLGQGPEFLTYFQNEAQLEKSRLLSDRFSAERPKGSFSTLEIQRTEQGDSAMYLCASSGGDYEQYFGPGTRLTVT.

This chain links TRBV5-1 with TRBJ1-2; 7 bases are shared with TRBD1. Germline V gene data show CDR1 as SGHRS and CDR2 as YFSETQ. V lost 4 bases, J lost 8 bases, and 11 bases stayed unmatched. The length of the CDR3 is 14 residues. CDR3 in amino acids: CASSPGQTSSGYTF. The CDR3 nucleotides are TGCGCCAGCAGCCCGGGACAGACTTCCAGCGGCTACACCTTC. The variable domain in full, completed from reference TRBV5-1 and TRBJ1-2, reads KAGVTQTPRYLIKTRGQQVTLSCSPISGHRSVSWYQQTPGQGLQFLFEYFSETQRNKGNFPGRFSGRQFSNSRSEMNVSTLELGDSALYLCASSPGQTSSGYTFGSGTRLTVV.

V gene TRBV28 combines with J gene TRBJ2-7; 9 nucleotides agree with TRBD1. This CDR3 has 15 residues. J lost 5 bases, V lost 4 bases, and 9 bases had no gene match. Germline V lookup: CDR1 MDHEN, CDR2 SYDVKM. CDR3 bases: TGTGCCAGCAGTTCCTCGGGACAGGGTATCCACGAGCAGTACTTC. Protein: CASSSSGQGIHEQYF.

The table lists this clone with a few counts. V is TRBV2 and J is TRBJ2-7; 9 bases map to TRBD1. The CDR3 runs to 15 residues. CDR1 is SNHLY and CDR2 is FYNNEI in the germline V gene. V trimming: 3 bases; J trimming: 2 bases; junction bases outside the gene matches: 5. The CDR3 DNA reads as TGTGCCAGCAGTGAGAGACAGGGGGACCCCTACGAGCAGTACTTC. Residues: CASSERQGDPYEQYF.

V gene TRBV29-1 combines with J gene TRBJ2-7; 8 positions match TRBD1. Germline V gene sequence: CDR1 SQVTM, CDR2 ANQGSEA. Unmatched junction bases numbered 7, after V lost 7 bases and J lost 5 bases. The CDR3 totals 12 residues. Here the CDR3 DNA reads TGCAGCGCTGTGACAGGGGCCAACGAGCAGTACTTC. Protein product: CSAVTGANEQYF.

V and J are TRBV5-4 and TRBJ2-3; 10 nucleotides line up with TRBD2. After removal of 0 bases from V and 0 bases from J, the junction contained 7 bases not matched to a gene. The CDR3 sequence is 18 residues long. The germline V gene has CDR1 SGHNT and CDR2 YYREEE (reference sequence). The CDR3: CASSLGTSGRSSTDTQYF. CDR3 nucleotides: TGTGCCAGCAGCTTGGGGACTAGCGGACGCTCTAGCACAGATACGCAGTATTTT.

This clone showed up just once. The rearrangement uses TRBV2 and TRBJ2-7; 11 positions agree with TRBD2. Germline loops: CDR1 SNHLY, CDR2 FYNNEI. This CDR3 has 14 residues. Unmatched junction bases numbered 6, after V lost 5 bases and J lost 6 bases. The CDR3 sequence is CASSRLAGLSEQYF. The CDR3 DNA follows: TGTGCCAGCAGTAGACTAGCGGGACTGAGCGAGCAGTACTTC.

This rearrangement joins TRBV25-1 to TRBJ2-1; 7 bases match TRBD2. The germline gives CDR1 MGHDK, CDR2 SYGVNS. J gave up 6 bases and V 5 bases, and 10 bases lay outside the gene matches. CDR3 length: 15 residues. The DNA for the CDR3 is TGTGCCAGCAGTCTGAGCGGGATAAGTGGCAATGAGCAGTTCTTC. Translation: CASSLSGISGNEQFF.

This clone was counted only a few times. The limits of the CDR3 on the DNA are not certain, so only TCRdb's listed CDR3 is given. J is TRBJ1-1 and V is TRBV9. With termini counted, the CDR3 has 13 amino acids. Germline CDR1 SGDLS, CDR2 YYNGEE. The CDR3: CASSVAWGTLVFF.

The chain employs TRBV23-1 and TRBJ1-5, with a tentative D call TRBD1 (5 bases). TRBV23-1 counts as an open reading frame of uncertain function. Trimming shortened V by 1 base and J by 6 bases, and 13 bases separated the two germline ends. The CDR3 covers 15 residues. This CDR3 is CASSQLEGALQPQHF. The CDR3 coding sequence is TGCGCCAGCAGTCAATTAGAAGGGGCTCTTCAGCCCCAGCATTTT.